The 8 T cell receptor beta chains listed next were all sequenced from one sample in a study of vaccination and CD4 T cells after COVID-19. Stated treatment: approximately 11-day PBMC culture with coronavirus spike peptide pools or control peptides (ViraFEST assay). The Oncomine TCR Beta short-read assay sequenced DNA from cultured CD4+ T cells. Via MiXCR, TCRdb re-called the PCR reads, giving one row per CDR3 protein. The sample comprises fewer than 30,000 distinct CDR3 sequences, around 50% of which are singletons, and 28% rests with the top ten. These TCRs are of unknown antigen specificity. The material was CD4+ T cells from blood, cultured in vitro, obtained before SARS-CoV-2 vaccination. These TCRs come from a human donor who received a COVID-19 vaccine.

The gene calls are TRBV20-1 and TRBJ1-1; tentative D call: TRBD1 (5 bases). Germline V CDR1 and CDR2: DFQATT, SNEGSKA (reference sequence). The CDR3 contains 15 residues. Trimming took off 0 bases at V and 5 bases at J, with 16 bases between the two ends. In DNA form, the CDR3 reads TGCAGTGCTAGAGATCTGGGGGGGGTCGTGACTGAAGCTTTCTTT. As protein: CSARDLGGVVTEAFF.

The rearrangement joins TRBV7-6 to TRBJ2-1, with TRBD2 identical over 13 bases. Unmatched junction bases numbered 9, after V lost 2 bases and J lost 2 bases. CDR1 and CDR2 from the germline V gene are SGHVS and FNYEAQ. The CDR3 length is 19 residues. CDR3 DNA sequence: TGTGCCAGCAGCTTAAGAGGACTAGCGGGGGAGAGGACCTACAATGAGCAGTTCTTC. Residues: CASSLRGLAGERTYNEQFF.

This clonotype was observed a handful of times. This rearrangement joins TRBV19 to TRBJ2-7; 13 positions agree with TRBD2. Trimming took 4 bases from V and 5 from J; bases not matched to a gene: 5. The CDR3 extends over 15 amino acids. CDR1 LNHDA and CDR2 SQIVND come from the germline V gene (reference sequence). CDR3 region: CASSRGLAGDNEQYF. The DNA of the CDR3 is TGTGCCAGTAGTAGAGGACTAGCGGGGGACAACGAGCAGTACTTC.

This clonotype was recorded a few times. The chain links TRBV15 to TRBJ2-3, with 12 nucleotides matching TRBD2. Trimming cost V 0 bases and J 5 bases; bases outside gene matches: 0. CDR3 length: 15 amino acids. The germline V gene has CDR1 LNHNV and CDR2 YYDKDF (reference sequence). CDR3 sequence (DNA): TGTGCCACCAGCAGAGAACTAGCGGGGGGAGATACGCAGTATTTT. Protein product: CATSRELAGGDTQYF.

The chain joins TRBV25-1 to TRBJ2-7; 12 bases fit TRBD1. Germline-derived CDR1 and CDR2 are MGHDK and SYGVNS. This CDR3 has 15 amino acids. J was trimmed by 6 bases and V by 5 bases; bases with no gene match: 8. The DNA for the CDR3 is TGTGCCAGCAGTCGACCCGGGACAGGGGGCGGCGAGCAGTACTTC. It translates to CASSRPGTGGGEQYF.

This clonotype showed up just a few times. The CDR3 is CASSGMDSSNYGYTF. CDR3 nucleotides: TGTGCCAGCAGTGGGATGGACTCTTCAAACTATGGCTACACCTTC. The V call is TRBV6-1, the J call TRBJ1-2; no reliable D call. The V end lost 4 bases, the J end lost 2 bases, and 14 bases lay between the germline ends. This CDR3 region has 15 residues. The germline gives CDR1 MNHNS, CDR2 SASEGT.

This sequence joins TRBV20-1 and TRBJ1-5, with a weak D call TRBD1 (6 bases). Germline V gene sequence: CDR1 DFQATT, CDR2 SNEGSKA (reference sequence). The germline V and J ends were trimmed by 5 bases and 3 bases, with 11 bases remaining between them. The CDR3 spans 13 residues. The CDR3 region is CSAFDRTNQPQHF. In DNA form, the CDR3 reads TGCAGTGCTTTTGACAGGACCAATCAGCCCCAGCATTTT.

This chain links TRBV30 with TRBJ2-7; D unresolved. The CDR3 length is 12 residues. V gave up 3 bases and J gave up 8 bases, with 14 bases separating them. Germline CDR1 and CDR2: GTSNPN and SVGIG (reference sequence). CDR3 nucleotides: TGTGCCTGGAGACGAGACTCCCACAAGCAGTACTTC. This gives the protein CAWRRDSHKQYF.